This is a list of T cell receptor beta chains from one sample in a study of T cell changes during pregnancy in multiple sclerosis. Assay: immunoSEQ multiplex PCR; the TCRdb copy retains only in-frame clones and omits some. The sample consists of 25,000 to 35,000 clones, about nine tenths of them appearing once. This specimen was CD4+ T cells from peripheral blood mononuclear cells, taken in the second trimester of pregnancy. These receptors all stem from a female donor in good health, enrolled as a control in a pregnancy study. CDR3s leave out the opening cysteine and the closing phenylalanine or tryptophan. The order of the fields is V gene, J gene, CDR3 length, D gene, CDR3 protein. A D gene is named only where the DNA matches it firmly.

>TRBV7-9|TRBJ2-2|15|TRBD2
ASSSRLAGANTGELF
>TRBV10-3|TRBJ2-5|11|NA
AISESPGETQY
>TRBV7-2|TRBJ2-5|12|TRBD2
ASSSGLALGTQY
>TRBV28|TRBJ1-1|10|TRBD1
ATNRGTTEAF
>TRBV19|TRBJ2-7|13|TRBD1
ASSPDRGRNYEQY
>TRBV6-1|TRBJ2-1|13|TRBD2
ASSPGTSGYNEQF
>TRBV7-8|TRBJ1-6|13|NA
ASSLGNLPDSPLH
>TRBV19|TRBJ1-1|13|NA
ASSRGGPAGTEAF
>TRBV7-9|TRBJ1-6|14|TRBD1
ASSRIGGTGDSPLH
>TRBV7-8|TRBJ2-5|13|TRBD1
ASSLRTGGGETQY
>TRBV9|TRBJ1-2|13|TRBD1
ASYRVGTGADGYT
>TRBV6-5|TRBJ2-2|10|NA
ASRRNTGELF
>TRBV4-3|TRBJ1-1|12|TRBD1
ASSRWTGGTEAF
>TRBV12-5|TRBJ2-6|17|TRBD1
ASGSPGDRGYSGANVLT
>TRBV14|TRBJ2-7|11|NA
ASSQGQVSEQY
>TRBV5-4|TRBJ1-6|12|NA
ASSLGQGSSPLH
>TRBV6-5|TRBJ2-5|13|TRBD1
ASSYSRTGGETQY
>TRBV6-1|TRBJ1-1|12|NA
ASSEGRFNTEAF
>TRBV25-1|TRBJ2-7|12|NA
ASIGGGEYDEQY
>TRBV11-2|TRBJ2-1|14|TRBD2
ASSHYSGGPYNEQF
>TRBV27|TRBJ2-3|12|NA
ASGARPSTDTQY
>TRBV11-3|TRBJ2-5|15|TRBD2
ASSLRASGGGQETQY
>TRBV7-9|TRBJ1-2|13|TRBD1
ASSLVLGQGNGYT
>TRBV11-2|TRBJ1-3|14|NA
ASSLDPAGAGNTIY
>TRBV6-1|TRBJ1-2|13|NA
ASSEEGGGWYGYT
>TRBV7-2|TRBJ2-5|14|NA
ASSLAFLGGQETQY
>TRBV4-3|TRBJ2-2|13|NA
ASSRVLGTIRELF
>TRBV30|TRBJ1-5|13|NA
AWSKTTGVDQPQH
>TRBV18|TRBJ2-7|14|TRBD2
ASSPPTLAGGGEQY
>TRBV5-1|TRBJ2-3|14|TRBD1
ASSRQGEQGTDTQY
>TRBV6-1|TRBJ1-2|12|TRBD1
ASSDNRGNYGYT
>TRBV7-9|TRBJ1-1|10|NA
ASSFSDTEAF
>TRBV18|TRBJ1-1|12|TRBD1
ASSWGDRGTEAF
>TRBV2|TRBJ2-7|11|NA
ASSVGGTYEQY
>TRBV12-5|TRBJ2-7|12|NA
ASGPPGWGHGQY
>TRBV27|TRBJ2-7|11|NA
ASSLLRGYEQY
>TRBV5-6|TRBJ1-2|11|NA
ASSSQAAGGYT
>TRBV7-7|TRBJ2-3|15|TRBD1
ASSRLTTGARTDTQY
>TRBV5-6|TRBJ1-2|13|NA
ASSFQGHPGSGYT
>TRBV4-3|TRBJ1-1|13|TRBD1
ASSQDRGRVTEAF
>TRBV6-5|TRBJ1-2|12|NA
ASRPPGEGYGYT
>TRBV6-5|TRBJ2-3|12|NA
ASSYGRETDTQY
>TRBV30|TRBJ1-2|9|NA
AWSRRSGYT
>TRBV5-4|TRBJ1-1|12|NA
ASTLDSDHTEAF
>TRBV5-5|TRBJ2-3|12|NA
ASLKRGLGDTQY
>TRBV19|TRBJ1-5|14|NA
ASSMGQVYSNQPQH
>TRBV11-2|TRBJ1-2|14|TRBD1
ASSLDLGQAQRGYT
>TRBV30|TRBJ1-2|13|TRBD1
AWIRPGQEPYGYT
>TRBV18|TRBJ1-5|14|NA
ASSPQATGYNQPQH
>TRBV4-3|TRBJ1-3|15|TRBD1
ASSQGTGAGSGNTIY
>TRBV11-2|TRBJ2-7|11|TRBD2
ASSRTSGSIEY
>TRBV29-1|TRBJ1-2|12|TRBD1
SVPGQEVWSGYT
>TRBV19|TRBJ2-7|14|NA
ASSSPPGHSIYEQY
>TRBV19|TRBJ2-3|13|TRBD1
ASSTRQGRTDTQY
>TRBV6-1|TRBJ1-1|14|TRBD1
ASSEQGATGWTEAF